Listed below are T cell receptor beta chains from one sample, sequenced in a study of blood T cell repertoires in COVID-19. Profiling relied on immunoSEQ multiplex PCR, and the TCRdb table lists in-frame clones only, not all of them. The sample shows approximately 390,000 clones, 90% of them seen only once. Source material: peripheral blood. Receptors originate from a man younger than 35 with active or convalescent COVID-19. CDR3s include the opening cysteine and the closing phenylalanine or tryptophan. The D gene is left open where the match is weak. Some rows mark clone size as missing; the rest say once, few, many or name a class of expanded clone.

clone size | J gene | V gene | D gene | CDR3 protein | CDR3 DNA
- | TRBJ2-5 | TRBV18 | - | CASSPDGTQRETQYF | TGTGCCAGCTCACCGGACGGGACTCAGCGGGAGACCCAGTACTTC
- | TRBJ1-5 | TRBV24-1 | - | CATSDPDIGGNQPQHF | TGTGCCACCAGTGATCCTGACATCGGGGGCAATCAGCCCCAGCATTTT
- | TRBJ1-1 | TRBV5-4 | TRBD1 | CASRTGTGANEAFF | TGTGCCAGCAGAACCGGGACAGGGGCGAATGAAGCTTTCTTT
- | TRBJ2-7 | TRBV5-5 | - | CASNIGTPIGEQYF | TGTGCCAGCAACATAGGGACTCCCATCGGCGAGCAGTACTTC
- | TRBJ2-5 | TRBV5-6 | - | CASSKPRPRVETQYF | TGTGCCAGCAGCAAACCACGGCCGAGGGTAGAGACCCAGTACTTC
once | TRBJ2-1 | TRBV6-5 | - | CASSSTFTSIYNEQFF | TGTGCCAGCAGTTCGACCTTTACTAGTATATACAATGAGCAGTTCTTC
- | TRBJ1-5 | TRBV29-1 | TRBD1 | CSAMGQSNQPQHF | TGCAGCGCCATGGGACAGAGCAATCAGCCCCAGCATTTT
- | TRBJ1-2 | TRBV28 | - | CASSLRELSGYTF | TGTGCCAGCAGTTTACGGGAGCTATCTGGCTACACCTTC
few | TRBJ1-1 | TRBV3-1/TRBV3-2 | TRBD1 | CASSLGQRNTEAFF | TGTGCCAGCAGCCTGGGACAGAGGAACACTGAAGCTTTCTTT
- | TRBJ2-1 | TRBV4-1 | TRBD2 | CASSQATLGLAVSYNEQFF | TGCGCCAGCAGCCAGGCCACCTTGGGACTAGCGGTATCCTACAATGAGCAGTTCTTC
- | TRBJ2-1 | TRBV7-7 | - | CASSIATSNEQFF | TGTGCCAGCAGCATCGCCACCAGCAATGAGCAGTTCTTC
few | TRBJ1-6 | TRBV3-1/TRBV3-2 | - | CASSRTPAGSSYNSPLHF | TGTGCCAGCAGCCGAACCCCAGCGGGGAGCTCCTATAATTCACCCCTCCACTTT
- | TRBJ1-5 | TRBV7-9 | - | CASSLDRGDQPQHF | TGTGCCAGCAGCTTAGACCGGGGAGATCAGCCCCAGCATTTT
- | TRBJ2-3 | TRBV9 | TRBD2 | CASSVTRSGGGTDTQYF | TGTGCCAGCAGCGTCACCCGGTCCGGGGGGGGCACAGATACGCAGTATTTT
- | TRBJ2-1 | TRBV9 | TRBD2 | CASSAPAGEAGNEQFF | TGTGCCAGCAGCGCCCCGGCGGGAGAGGCGGGGAATGAGCAGTTCTTC
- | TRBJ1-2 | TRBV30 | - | CAWSATAGYGYTF | TGTGCCTGGAGTGCTACGGCGGGCTATGGCTACACCTTC
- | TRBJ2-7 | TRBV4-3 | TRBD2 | CASSKTSTSGAYEQYF | TGCGCCAGCAGCAAAACTTCGACTAGCGGAGCCTACGAGCAGTACTTC
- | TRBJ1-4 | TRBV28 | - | CASSFVSNEKLFF | TGTGCCAGCAGTTTCGTCTCTAATGAAAAACTGTTTTTT
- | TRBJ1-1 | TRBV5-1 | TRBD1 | CASSRQGAVNTEAFF | TGCGCCAGCAGCAGACAGGGGGCAGTGAACACTGAAGCTTTCTTT
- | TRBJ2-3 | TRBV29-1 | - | CSVEGDSTDTQYF | TGCAGCGTTGAAGGAGACTCCACAGATACGCAGTATTTT
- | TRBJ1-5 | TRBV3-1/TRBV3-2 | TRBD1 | CASSQDRQGGEF | TGTGCCAGCAGCCAAGATAGGCAGGGGGGAGAGTTT
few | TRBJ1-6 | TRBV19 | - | CASSPLNRPDSPLHF | TGTGCCAGTAGTCCCCTTAACAGGCCGGATTCACCCCTCCACTTT
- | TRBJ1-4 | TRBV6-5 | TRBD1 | CASSQGTGGGKLFF | TGTGCCAGCAGCCAAGGGACAGGGGGAGGAAAACTGTTTTTT
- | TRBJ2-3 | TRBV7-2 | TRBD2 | CASSHRLAGADTQYF | TGTGCCAGCAGCCACCGACTAGCGGGAGCAGATACGCAGTATTTT
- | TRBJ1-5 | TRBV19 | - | CASRPQFRGSNQPQHF | TGTGCCAGTAGGCCCCAATTTAGAGGCAGCAATCAGCCCCAGCATTTT
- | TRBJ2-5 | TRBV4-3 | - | CASSQAGYATETQYF | TGCGCCAGCAGCCAGGCCGGATACGCGACTGAGACCCAGTACTTC